The T cell receptor beta chain under discussion was sequenced for a study of T cell responses to AZD1222 COVID-19 vaccine. Sequencing used immunoSEQ multiplex PCR; TCRdb keeps in-frame clones, though not all of them. This repertoire shows some 50,000 clones, around 88% found once; its top ten account for around 15%. As concerns this clone: Its antigen is currently unknown.

Looked up from germline, CDR1 is MNHEY and CDR2 is SVGAGI. V gave up 7 bases and J gave up 3 bases; unmatched junction bases: 5. The CDR3 spans 13 residues. Points from the study as a whole: With two AZD1222 doses given, Spike-specific TCR breadth and depth both rose. Repertoires in all cases were sampled only once the peak T cell response had passed. Females made up more of the donors, who were largely white British, and clonal diversity may have come out too low.

The material was peripheral blood, obtained on day 0 of AZD1222 vaccination. The V gene is TRBV6-5, the J gene TRBJ2-7, with 8 bases lining up with TRBD2. This sequence was found in an adult in good health. In nucleotides, the CDR3 is TGTGCCAGCAACCAGCGGGAGATCTACGAGCAGTACTTC. Its translation: CASNQREIYEQYF.